The next 25 T cell receptor beta chains were all read from a single sample in a study of control samples from healthy donors and cancer patients. Sequencing used immunoSEQ multiplex PCR; TCRdb keeps in-frame clones, though not all of them. The sample yields 150,000 or so clones, roughly 93% seen once. Sequences were obtained from blood. The receptors originated from a man aged 18 to 29 in good health.

The chain is built from TRBV7-6 and TRBJ2-3, with D possibly being TRBD1 or TRBD2 (6 bases each). The CDR3 loop spans 16 amino acids. Trimming took 0 bases from V and 0 from J, leaving 10 bases between them. CDR1 is SGHVS, CDR2 FNYEAQ, per germline. CDR3 coding DNA: TGTGCCAGCAGCTTAGCGGGGGGCGCTAGCACAGATACGCAGTATTTT. Protein product: CASSLAGGASTDTQYF.

The gene calls are TRBV10-3 and TRBJ1-1; no clear D. Between the trimmed V and J ends, which lost 10 bases and 5 bases, there was a span of 14 bases. The CDR3 totals 12 residues. Germline loops: CDR1 ENHRY, CDR2 SYGVKD. CDR3 sequence: CASKTAETEAFF. The CDR3 DNA sequence: TGTGCCAGCAAAACGGCGGAGACTGAAGCTTTCTTT.

The genes are TRBV14 and TRBJ2-4; D may be TRBD2 (5 bases). The CDR3 runs 13 residues. V lost 3 bases to trimming and J lost 7 bases, with 10 bases between them. Germline V gene lookup returns CDR1 SGHDN and CDR2 FVKESK. CDR3 nucleotide sequence: TGTGCCAGCAGCCAGGGTGGCGGGAACATTCAGTACTTC. It translates to CASSQGGGNIQYF.

This clone has only a few counts. The V gene is TRBV7-6, the J gene TRBJ2-7; maybe TRBD2 (6 bases). This CDR3 spans 15 amino acids. V was cut by 4 bases and J by 2 bases, with 15 bases left in between. CDR1 is SGHVS and CDR2 is FNYEAQ in the germline V gene. The CDR3 sequence is CASSSFGGTTYEQYF. CDR3 nucleotides: TGTGCCAGCAGCTCCTTCGGCGGGACCACCTACGAGCAGTACTTC. The full variable domain, with the rest looked up from reference TRBV7-6 and TRBJ2-7, is GAGVSQSPRYKVTKRGQDVALRCDPISGHVSLYWYRQALGQGPEFLTYFNYEAQQDKSGLPNDRFSAERPEGSISTLTIQRTEQRDSAMYRCASSSFGGTTYEQYFGPGTRLTVT.

This CDR3 reads CASERGYDTGELFF. CDR3 sequence (DNA): TGTGCCAGCGAAAGGGGCTACGACACCGGGGAGCTGTTTTTT. This chain links TRBV6-6 with TRBJ2-2; a possible D gene is TRBD1 (5 bases). CDR1 is MNHNY, CDR2 SVGAGI, per germline (reference sequence). The V end was cut by 8 bases, the J end by 3 bases, with 13 bases between. The CDR3 is 14 residues long.

The V and J genes are TRBV19 and TRBJ1-1; TRBD1 might be the D (6 bases). The CDR3 has 15 amino acids. Germline V gene lookup returns CDR1 LNHDA and CDR2 SQIVND (reference sequence). V was cut by 0 bases and J by 4 bases, with 12 bases left in between. This CDR3 reads CASSIDLLGGTEAFF. DNA of the CDR3: TGTGCCAGTAGTATAGACCTTCTAGGGGGCACTGAAGCTTTCTTT.

The chain links TRBV6-2 or TRBV6-3 to TRBJ1-2, with a possible D match to TRBD1 (5 bases). This CDR3 contains 14 residues. From germline, CDR1 is MNHEY and CDR2 SVGEGT. Between the trimmed V and J ends, which lost 6 bases and 5 bases, there was a span of 16 bases. CDR3 nucleotides: TGTGCCAGCAGCCTACGAACCCAGGGATATGGCTACACCTTC. The encoded protein is CASSLRTQGYGYTF.

The rearrangement links TRBV29-1 to TRBJ1-5; 8 bases are a match to TRBD1. The CDR3 sequence is 16 residues long. V lost 6 bases, J lost 0 bases, and 10 bases stayed unmatched. Germline V gene lookup returns CDR1 SQVTM and CDR2 ANQGSEA. CDR3 sequence (DNA): TGCAGCGTCGTGCCCGGGACAGGCAATAGCAATCAGCCCCAGCATTTT. Protein: CSVVPGTGNSNQPQHF.

This chain joins TRBV13 and TRBJ1-3; no definite D call. CDR1 and CDR2 from the germline V gene are PRHDT and FYEKMQ (reference sequence). This CDR3 contains 16 residues. The V end was cut by 5 bases, the J end by 5 bases, with 19 bases between. In nucleotides, the CDR3 is TGTGCCAGCAGCCACCCGGACGAGGGATCGAGAAACACCATATATTTT. It encodes CASSHPDEGSRNTIYF.

The chain carries TRBV3-1 (or the pseudogene TRBV3-2) and TRBJ1-1; D is perhaps TRBD1 (6 bases). The germline gives CDR1 LGHDT, CDR2 YNNKEL (reference sequence). Deletions cut 4 bases from V and 4 bases from J, with 10 bases between. The CDR3 consists of 13 residues. The CDR3 nucleotides are TGTGCCAGCAGCCTAAACAGGGCCACTGAAGCTTTCTTT. Protein sequence: CASSLNRATEAFF.

V usage is TRBV30 and J usage is TRBJ2-4; D not certain. This CDR3 is 13 amino acids long. V lost 2 bases and J lost 2, with 7 bases in between. CDR1 and CDR2 from the germline V gene are GTSNPN and SVGIG (reference sequence). CDR3 bases: TGTGCCTGGAGTCAGGCGACCAAAAACATTCAGTACTTC. Translation: CAWSQATKNIQYF.

This clone occurred a few times. Here the CDR3 reads CASSQDMGSGANVLTF. In DNA form, the CDR3 reads TGCGCCAGCAGCCAAGATATGGGTTCTGGGGCCAACGTCCTGACTTTC. This chain uses TRBV4-3 with TRBJ2-6; no clear D gene. This CDR3 is 16 amino acids long. Trimming stripped 0 bases from V and 1 base from J, with 7 bases between. Germline CDR1 LGHNA, CDR2 YSLEER.

This clone has only one observation. The rearrangement links TRBV20-1 to TRBJ2-3, with a weak D call TRBD2 (5 bases). Germline V CDR1 and CDR2: DFQATT, SNEGSKA (reference sequence). The CDR3 is 11 residues long. V was cut by 8 bases and J by 2 bases, with 8 bases left in between. The CDR3 bases are TGCAGTAGACTATTCACAGATACGCAGTATTTT. It translates to CSRLFTDTQYF.

This chain connects TRBV11-2 to TRBJ1-2; D is uncertain. V dropped 2 bases and J dropped 7 bases, with 14 bases sitting between them. Germline-derived CDR1 and CDR2 are SGHAT and FQNNGV. The CDR3 loop spans 14 amino acids. CDR3 DNA: TGTGCCAGCAGCTTAACGACGGGTCGAGGTGGCTACACCTTC. This codes for CASSLTTGRGGYTF.

This clone has a single count. This chain joins TRBV27 and TRBJ1-5, with D possibly being TRBD1 (6 bases). CDR3 size: 15 residues. Germline CDR1 is MNHEY and CDR2 is SMNVEV (reference sequence). Trimming pared 6 bases from V and 7 bases from J, leaving 19 bases between. The CDR3 spells CASSLSGGRRQPQHF. CDR3 DNA sequence: TGTGCCAGCAGCCTCTCCGGGGGGCGTCGGCAGCCCCAGCATTTT.

The chain uses TRBV4-1 and TRBJ2-3; 10 nucleotides line up with TRBD2. CDR3 size: 19 residues. The germline CDR1 and CDR2 sequences are MGHRA and YSYEKL. The V and J ends lost 0 bases and 0 bases, in that order; junction bases with no gene match: 9. Here the CDR3 reads CASSQDGSGTSESTDTQYF. The CDR3, as DNA: TGCGCCAGCAGCCAAGATGGGTCTGGGACTAGCGAGAGCACAGATACGCAGTATTTT.

The chain joins TRBV25-1 to TRBJ1-3, with a weak D call TRBD1 (5 bases). This CDR3 region has 16 residues. Trimming removed 3 bases at V and 4 bases at J, with 16 bases between. CDR1 MGHDK and CDR2 SYGVNS come from the germline V gene. The CDR3 DNA follows: TGTGCCAGCAGTGATCCCTATGCGGAGGGGGGAAACACCATATATTTT. Its translation: CASSDPYAEGGNTIYF.

The V gene is TRBV28, the J gene TRBJ1-1; D is unclear. Germline assignment: CDR1 MDHEN and CDR2 SYDVKM. V was cut by 6 bases and J by 0 bases, with 17 bases left in between. CDR3 length equals 16 residues. This CDR3 is CASSPVEAAMNTEAFF. CDR3 nucleotides: TGTGCCAGCAGCCCCGTGGAGGCTGCAATGAACACTGAAGCTTTCTTT.

This chain uses TRBV11-3 with TRBJ2-1; 12 nucleotides agree with TRBD2. The CDR3 covers 16 residues. J lost 8 bases, V lost 4 bases, and 9 bases had no gene match. The V gene's germline CDR1 is SGHNT and CDR2 YENEEA. DNA of the CDR3: TGTGCCAGCAGCTCAGGACTAGCGGGGCGCGGGGATGAGCAGTTCTTC. Its protein product is CASSSGLAGRGDEQFF.

CDR3 nucleotide sequence: TGTGCCAGCAGCCAAGATGGTCGGGGGTACACAGATACGCAGTATTTT. Its protein product is CASSQDGRGYTDTQYF. The V call is TRBV3-1 (or the pseudogene TRBV3-2), the J call TRBJ2-3; D may be TRBD2 (6 bases). This CDR3 has 16 residues. V was pared by 0 bases and J by 2 bases, with 12 bases between. Germline V lookup: CDR1 LGHDT, CDR2 YNNKEL (reference sequence).

The chain couples TRBV13 to TRBJ2-6; a weak D match, TRBD2 (6 bases). CDR3 length: 21 residues. CDR1 is PRHDT, CDR2 FYEKMQ, per germline (reference sequence). Trimming left V 0 bases short and J 0 bases short, with 21 bases between. Here the CDR3 reads CASSLGRLFGGSSSGANVLTF. For the CDR3, the DNA is TGTGCCAGCAGCTTAGGCCGGCTTTTTGGGGGGTCTTCCTCTGGGGCCAACGTCCTGACTTTC.

The rearrangement uses TRBV5-1 and TRBJ2-1; TRBD1 aligns across 11 bases. Germline V gives CDR1 SGHRS, CDR2 YFSETQ. The CDR3 length is 14 residues. The junction had 2 bases not matched to a gene; V was cut back by 5 bases and J by 4 bases. The CDR3 nucleotides are TGCGCCAGCAGGAGGGACAGGGGGTACAATGAGCAGTTCTTC. This codes for CASRRDRGYNEQFF.

The chain carries TRBV7-6 and TRBJ2-1; D is uncertain. The CDR3 loop spans 15 amino acids. Germline V lookup: CDR1 SGHVS, CDR2 FNYEAQ. Trimming removed 1 base at V and 5 bases at J, with 12 bases between. CDR3 sequence (DNA): TGTGCCAGCAGCTTAGGTCTCGAACCCCACAATGAGCAGTTCTTC. This gives the protein CASSLGLEPHNEQFF.

This rearrangement joins TRBV27 to TRBJ2-7; D gene ambiguous. The CDR3 is 14 residues long. V lost 6 bases and J 0 bases, leaving 12 bases between the germline ends. Germline V gene sequence: CDR1 MNHEY, CDR2 SMNVEV (reference sequence). The CDR3 spells CASSPISLSYEQYF. In DNA form, the CDR3 reads TGTGCCAGCAGCCCGATAAGCCTCTCCTACGAGCAGTACTTC.

The chain couples TRBV28 to TRBJ1-6; D call uncertain. The V end was cut by 4 bases, the J end by 5 bases, with 9 bases between. The CDR3 consists of 14 residues. Germline-derived CDR1 and CDR2 are MDHEN and SYDVKM. Here the CDR3 reads CASSSPWDNSPLHF. CDR3 nucleotides: TGTGCCAGCAGTTCCCCCTGGGATAATTCACCCCTCCACTTT.